A single sample is the source of the 29 T cell receptor beta chains below, sequenced in a study of regulatory T cells in long-lasting Graves disease. The sample's time point: persistent/refractory GD, antithyroid drugs over 5 years with positive TRAb. Researchers made the TCR library from RNA that was extracted from PBMCs. Arm-PCR of CDR3 regions with iRepertoire HTBI primers generated TCR beta libraries. TCRdb ran MiXCR on the multiplex PCR reads and lists one entry per CDR3 protein. This table holds about 310,000 distinct CDR3 sequences, around 21% found once. The sample was peripheral blood mononuclear cells (PBMCs), taken when the disease was refractory, from a patient treated with antithyroid drugs. The receptors here all came from a female donor with Graves disease.

The chain combines TRBV9 with TRBJ1-1, with 8 nucleotides matching TRBD1. The V segment lost 3 bases and the J segment 4 bases; nucleotides outside the gene matches: 14. The CDR3 sequence is 17 residues long. Germline CDR1 SGDLS, CDR2 YYNGEE. CDR3 in DNA: TGTGCCAGCAGCGCAGGACAGGGCCCTAGAGTAAGCACTGAAGCTTTCTTT. As protein: CASSAGQGPRVSTEAFF.

Notes on this clonotype: With a much larger clone just one base away, this may be a read error. The rearrangement joins TRBV11-2 to TRBJ2-7; D ambiguous. There are 14 residues in the CDR3. Germline loops: CDR1 SGHAT, CDR2 FQNNGV. The V and J ends lost 1 base and 2 bases respectively, with 9 bases between them. In DNA form, the CDR3 reads TGTGCCAGCAGCTTAGGTTACTCTACCTACGAGCAGTACTTC. Encoded protein: CASSLGYSTYEQYF.

This clonotype showed up many times. The chain is built from TRBV28 and TRBJ2-7; D is unclear. Germline-derived CDR1 and CDR2 are MDHEN and SYDVKM. Trimming pared 7 bases from V and 0 bases from J, leaving 10 bases between. The CDR3 has 13 residues. This CDR3 is CASTPPSSYEQYF. The CDR3 DNA is TGTGCCAGCACACCTCCAAGCTCCTACGAGCAGTACTTC. The entire variable domain, with the rest obtained from reference TRBV28 and TRBJ2-7, is as follows: DVKVTQSSRYLVKRTGEKVFLECVQDMDHENMFWYRQDPGLGLRLIYFSYDVKMKEKGDIPEGYSVSREKKERFSLILESASTNQTSMYLCASTPPSSYEQYFGPGTRLTVT.

The gene calls are TRBV29-1 and TRBJ2-7, with 8 bases that match TRBD2. There are 17 residues in the CDR3. Unmatched junction bases numbered 18, after V lost 3 bases and J lost 5 bases. In germline, CDR1 is SQVTM, CDR2 ANQGSEA. The CDR3 loop reads CSVDKLVGGRKFHEQYF. The CDR3 nucleotides read TGCAGCGTTGATAAGTTGGTCGGCGGGAGGAAATTCCACGAGCAGTACTTC.

The rearrangement uses TRBV9 and TRBJ2-5; 12 nucleotides align to TRBD2. Trimming removed 5 bases from V and 5 bases from J; junction bases left unmatched: 4. Germline V gene lookup returns CDR1 SGDLS and CDR2 YYNGEE. The CDR3 has 14 amino acids. In nucleotides, the CDR3 is TGTGCCAGCAGTGTCGGGACTAGCGGGGAGACCCAGTACTTC. Its translation is CASSVGTSGETQYF. The variable domain in full, with the rest retrieved from reference TRBV9 and TRBJ2-5, is DSGVTQTPKHLITATGQRVTLRCSPRSGDLSVYWYQQSLDQGLQFLIQYYNGEERAKGNILERFSAQQFPDLHSELNLSSLELGDSALYFCASSVGTSGETQYFGPGTRLLVL.

At least ten counts were recorded for this clonotype. This chain links TRBV11-2 with TRBJ1-5; D is possibly TRBD1 (5 bases). With 5 bases removed from V and 1 base from J, the gap between germline ends came to 9 bases. Germline V gives CDR1 SGHAT, CDR2 FQNNGV. The CDR3 runs 14 residues. The CDR3: CASSRGGSNQPQHF. The CDR3, as DNA: TGTGCCAGCAGCCGCGGGGGGAGCAATCAGCCCCAGCATTTT.

The chain has TRBV28 and TRBJ2-1; 9 bases map to TRBD2. The CDR3 runs to 18 residues. Trimming at V came to 3 bases and at J to 0 bases, leaving 9 bases not matched to a gene. The germline V gene encodes CDR1 MDHEN and CDR2 SYDVKM. Here the CDR3 DNA reads TGTGCCAGCAGTTTTTTACTAGCGGGCCTCAGCTCCTACAATGAGCAGTTCTTC. Protein sequence: CASSFLLAGLSSYNEQFF. The full variable domain, completed using reference TRBV28 and TRBJ2-1, is DVKVTQSSRYLVKRTGEKVFLECVQDMDHENMFWYRQDPGLGLRLIYFSYDVKMKEKGDIPEGYSVSREKKERFSLILESASTNQTSMYLCASSFLLAGLSSYNEQFFGPGTRLTVL.

This clonotype was counted ten times or more. The chain combines TRBV28 with TRBJ1-1; TRBD1 agrees at 7 bases. The CDR3 extends over 19 amino acids. V dropped 1 base and J dropped 0; count of bases not matched to a gene: 14. Looked up from germline, CDR1 is MDHEN and CDR2 is SYDVKM. The CDR3 nucleotides read TGTGCCAGCAGTTTATTACTAGGGGGCGCAGGCATCATGAACACTGAAGCTTTCTTT. It specifies CASSLLLGGAGIMNTEAFF. Complete variable domain (other parts from reference TRBV28 and TRBJ1-1): DVKVTQSSRYLVKRTGEKVFLECVQDMDHENMFWYRQDPGLGLRLIYFSYDVKMKEKGDIPEGYSVSREKKERFSLILESASTNQTSMYLCASSLLLGGAGIMNTEAFFGQGTRLTVV.

This clonotype was detected only a few times. The chain couples TRBV20-1 to TRBJ2-3; tentative D call: TRBD2 (6 bases). The CDR3 has 14 residues. Trimming removed 3 bases at V and 0 bases at J, with 10 bases between. CDR1 is DFQATT and CDR2 is SNEGSKA in the germline V gene (reference sequence). In DNA, the CDR3 is TGCAGTGCTAGTTGGGGGGTTAGCACAGATACGCAGTATTTT. It specifies CSASWGVSTDTQYF.

CDR3 amino acids: CASTFKSRGHQPQHF. The CDR3 DNA reads as TGTGCCAGTACTTTCAAAAGTCGGGGGCATCAGCCCCAGCATTTT. The chain employs TRBV19 and TRBJ1-5; D might be TRBD1 (6 bases). V lost 7 bases, J lost 5 bases, and 18 bases lay in between. Germline V gene data show CDR1 as LNHDA and CDR2 as SQIVND (reference sequence). The CDR3 covers 15 residues.

Ten or more counts support this clonotype. V usage is TRBV7-2 and J usage is TRBJ2-7; D unresolved. Germline CDR1 is SGHTA and CDR2 is FQGNSA. The CDR3 sequence is 13 residues long. V lost 2 bases and J lost 2, with 7 bases in between. The CDR3 region has the DNA TGTGCCAGCAGCTTAACGGGTACCTACGAGCAGTACTTC. This encodes CASSLTGTYEQYF.

This clonotype was seen repeatedly, ten times or more. V usage is TRBV5-1 and J usage is TRBJ1-2; TRBD1 might be the D (6 bases). Trimming left V 5 bases short and J 6 bases short, with 11 bases between. The CDR3 length is 12 residues. Germline V lookup: CDR1 SGHRS, CDR2 YFSETQ. DNA for the CDR3: TGCGCCAGCAGTCTAGGGGGTAATGGCTACACCTTC. It encodes CASSLGGNGYTF.

A few counts support this clonotype. The chain employs TRBV10-3 and TRBJ1-1; D is unresolved. This CDR3 is built from 13 residues. Germline CDR1 and CDR2: ENHRY and SYGVKD. V lost 0 bases, J lost 11 bases, and 13 bases lay in between. The CDR3 nucleotides are TGTGCCATCAGTGAGTCGCGGTTTCTTGGGGCTTTCTTT. This sequence encodes CAISESRFLGAFF.

There are many counts of this clonotype. The chain recombines TRBV27 with TRBJ1-5, with D perhaps matching TRBD1 (6 bases). Germline loops: CDR1 MNHEY, CDR2 SMNVEV (reference sequence). The CDR3 totals 14 residues. The V end was cut by 6 bases, the J end by 4 bases, with 13 bases between. The CDR3 loop reads CASSPNRVNQPQHF. The CDR3 DNA reads as TGTGCCAGCAGCCCAAACAGGGTTAATCAGCCCCAGCATTTT.

This clonotype was seen ten or more times. The chain couples TRBV11-2 to TRBJ1-1, with D possibly matching TRBD1 (6 bases). The CDR3 extends over 13 amino acids. V lost 5 bases and J lost 4, with 11 bases in between. Germline loops: CDR1 SGHAT, CDR2 FQNNGV. The CDR3, as DNA: TGTGCCAGCAGCCGAGACAGGCGCACTGAAGCTTTCTTT. Protein: CASSRDRRTEAFF.

This chain joins TRBV6-2 or TRBV6-3 and TRBJ2-5; 9 nucleotides line up with TRBD2. The J call may not be correct, given that the DNA end is closer to TRBJ2-1. The CDR3 sequence is 15 residues long. Germline lookup yields CDR1 MNHEY and CDR2 SVGEGT. CDR3 in amino acids: CASSTLAGLQETQFF. DNA for the CDR3: TGTGCCAGCAGTACCCTAGCGGGACTCCAAGAGACCCAGTTCTTC.

This clonotype was counted ten times or more. The chain joins TRBV28 to TRBJ1-2; no clear D. The V gene's germline CDR1 is MDHEN and CDR2 SYDVKM. CDR3 length: 18 residues. The V gene lost 3 bases and the J gene lost 2 bases, with 22 bases spanning the gap. The CDR3 spells CASSFMWPTGNVNYGYTF. The CDR3 DNA sequence: TGTGCCAGCAGTTTTATGTGGCCGACGGGAAATGTAAACTATGGCTACACCTTC.

The V call is TRBV20-1, the J call TRBJ2-7, with 14 nucleotides matching TRBD2. The V and J ends lost 6 bases and 7 bases, in that order; junction bases with no gene match: 17. The CDR3 spans 17 residues. Germline V CDR1 and CDR2: DFQATT, SNEGSKA (reference sequence). CDR3 coding DNA: TGCAGTGCCAGGGCGTTTTCGGGACTAGCGGGAGAGGGTGAGCAGTACTTC. Protein product: CSARAFSGLAGEGEQYF.

A few counts support this clonotype. The chain links TRBV7-2 to TRBJ1-2; D gene ambiguous. CDR1 is SGHTA, CDR2 FQGNSA, per germline. The V end was cut by 2 bases, the J end by 7 bases, with 11 bases between. The CDR3 is 13 amino acids. Here the CDR3 DNA reads TGTGCCAGCAGCTTAACTTGGGAGTCTGGCTACACCTTC. Protein: CASSLTWESGYTF.

The chain couples TRBV14 to TRBJ1-2; D is unclear. Germline CDR1 reads SGHDN; CDR2 reads FVKESK. The V gene lost 4 bases and the J gene lost 5 bases, with 14 bases spanning the gap. This CDR3 is built from 14 residues. DNA of the CDR3: TGTGCCAGCAGCCTTTCTCTTTATTCTTATGGCTACACCTTC. This gives the protein CASSLSLYSYGYTF.

The rearrangement joins TRBV28 to TRBJ1-2; 11 nucleotides match TRBD1. The CDR3 totals 14 residues. The V and J ends lost 5 bases and 4 bases, in that order; junction bases with no gene match: 3. Germline V CDR1 and CDR2: MDHEN, SYDVKM. CDR3 nucleotide sequence: TGTGCCAGCAGTCCCGGGACAGGGGGCTATGGCTACACCTTC. Its protein is CASSPGTGGYGYTF.

The chain has TRBV28 and TRBJ2-7, with D unresolved. Germline lookup yields CDR1 MDHEN and CDR2 SYDVKM. Between the trimmed V and J ends, which lost 2 bases and 2 bases, there was a span of 16 bases. The CDR3 totals 16 residues. CDR3 bases: TGTGCCAGCAGTTTAGGACCCCGCTTGGGTGCCTACGAGCAGTACTTC. Protein sequence: CASSLGPRLGAYEQYF.

The genes are TRBV7-3 and TRBJ1-6; the match to TRBD1 covers 9 bases. The J segment lost 8 bases and the V segment lost 8 bases, leaving 4 bases of the junction unmatched. Per the germline V gene, CDR1 is SGHTA and CDR2 is FQGTGA. The CDR3 is made up of 13 amino acids. In nucleotides, the CDR3 is TGTGCCAGCTCGAGGACAGGGGATTCACCCCTCCACTTT. Its protein is CASSRTGDSPLHF.

A remark on this clonotype: A much larger clone is a single base away; this may be a read error. The V call is TRBV2, the J call TRBJ2-7, with D maybe TRBD2 (5 bases). CDR1 is SNHLY and CDR2 is FYNNEI in the germline V gene. The V end was cut by 8 bases, the J end by 6 bases, with 20 bases between. The CDR3 extends over 14 amino acids. Written as DNA, the CDR3 is TGTGCCAGCGGTCCCTTGGGCGGGCCTATCGAGCAGTACTTC. This translates into CASGPLGGPIEQYF.

In this sample, this clonotype turned up a few times. The J gene is TRBJ1-4, the V gene TRBV29-1; the D is unclear. Trimming removed 5 bases from V and 7 bases from J, with 8 bases in between. Germline CDR1 and CDR2: SQVTM and ANQGSEA. The CDR3 is 11 residues long. The CDR3 here is CSVRAGEKLFF. Written as DNA, the CDR3 is TGCAGCGTTAGAGCAGGTGAAAAACTGTTTTTT.

V is TRBV27 and J is TRBJ2-4; no clear D gene. Germline V CDR1 and CDR2: MNHEY, SMNVEV (reference sequence). CDR3 length: 11 residues. CDR3 nucleotides: TGTGTCGCGAGAGCCAAAAACATTCAGTACTTC. Translation: CVARAKNIQYF.

This clonotype has only a few counts. This rearrangement joins TRBV5-5 to TRBJ2-7, with TRBD2 matching 7 bases. V lost 4 bases, J lost 1 base, and 17 bases stayed unmatched. Germline V gives CDR1 SGHKS, CDR2 YYEKEE (reference sequence). CDR3 length equals 18 residues. The CDR3 reads CASSRSGWVGGRSYEQYF. The DNA for the CDR3 is TGTGCCAGCAGCCGGAGTGGATGGGTCGGCGGGAGATCCTACGAGCAGTACTTC.

This clonotype was observed a few times. The chain links TRBV3-1 to TRBJ2-1, with D perhaps matching TRBD2 (7 bases). Germline CDR1 LGHDT, CDR2 YNNKEL (reference sequence). The CDR3 runs 14 residues. Trimming removed 4 bases from V and 3 bases from J, with 10 bases in between. CDR3 in DNA: TGTGCCAGCAGCCGAGGGGGGGACTACAATGAGCAGTTCTTC. Its translation is CASSRGGDYNEQFF.

This sequence joins TRBV15 and TRBJ2-1, with a possible D match to TRBD2 (7 bases). CDR1 is LNHNV, CDR2 YYDKDF, per germline (reference sequence). V was cut by 1 base and J by 8 bases, with 18 bases left in between. This CDR3 spans 16 amino acids. The CDR3 bases are TGTGCCACCAGCAGAGGGGGGGGGGCAGCGACCGATGAGCAGTTCTTC. Its protein is CATSRGGGAATDEQFF.